The rows below give T cell receptor beta chains drawn from one sample of a study of CD8 T cells in ankylosing spondylitis. TCRdb recomputed calls from the 5' RACE reads with MiXCR, one row per CDR3 protein. The table has 220,000 or so distinct CDR3 sequences, approximately 16% seen once. Sequenced material: blood, either unsorted or a sorted T cell fraction (not recorded which). The origin of the receptors is a male donor with ankylosing spondylitis. CDR3s include the opening cysteine and the closing phenylalanine or tryptophan. A D gene is named only where the DNA matches it firmly. Clone size is shown for a subset of rows, as once, few, many or a class of expanded clone.

cdr3_aa: CASSPEGSLAGVVNSYNEQFF
cdr3_nt: TGTGCCAGCAGCCCCGAGGGGTCACTAGCGGGAGTAGTAAACTCCTACAATGAGCAGTTCTTC
clone_size: few
d_call: TRBD2
v_call: TRBV7-3
cdr3_length: 21
j_call: TRBJ2-1

cdr3_aa: CASSYSRATYNTDTQYF
cdr3_nt: TGTGCCAGCAGTTACTCGAGGGCGACCTATAACACAGATACGCAGTATTTT
clone_size: .
d_call: .
v_call: TRBV6-5
cdr3_length: 17
j_call: TRBJ2-3

cdr3_aa: CASSLALAVGTDTQYF
cdr3_nt: TGTGCCAGCAGTTTAGCGCTAGCGGTGGGCACAGATACGCAGTATTTT
clone_size: many
d_call: TRBD2
v_call: TRBV12-3/TRBV12-4
cdr3_length: 16
j_call: TRBJ2-3

cdr3_aa: CASSIGMNTEAFF
cdr3_nt: TGTGCCAGTAGTATAGGTATGAACACTGAAGCTTTCTTT
clone_size: few
d_call: .
v_call: TRBV19
cdr3_length: 13
j_call: TRBJ1-1

cdr3_aa: CASSQGVGLGETQYF
cdr3_nt: TGCGCCAGCAGCCAAGGGGTAGGCTTGGGAGAGACCCAGTATTTC
clone_size: .
d_call: .
v_call: TRBV4-1
cdr3_length: 15
j_call: TRBJ2-5

cdr3_aa: CATSDLQKNEQFF
cdr3_nt: TGTGCCACCAGTGATTTGCAGAAAAATGAGCAGTTCTTC
clone_size: many
d_call: .
v_call: TRBV24-1
cdr3_length: 13
j_call: TRBJ2-1

cdr3_aa: CASEGISYEQYF
cdr3_nt: TGTGCTTCGGAGGGGATTTCCTACGAGCAGTACTTC
clone_size: .
d_call: .
v_call: TRBV30
cdr3_length: 12
j_call: TRBJ2-7

cdr3_aa: CASSLVTSGNTDTQYF
cdr3_nt: TGTGCCAGCAGCTTGGTAACTAGCGGGAACACAGATACGCAGTATTTT
clone_size: .
d_call: TRBD2
v_call: TRBV7-3
cdr3_length: 16
j_call: TRBJ2-3

cdr3_aa: CASSYSPGHGYGYTF
cdr3_nt: TGTGCCAGCAGTTACTCTCCCGGGCACGGCTATGGCTACACCTTC
clone_size: .
d_call: .
v_call: TRBV6-5
cdr3_length: 15
j_call: TRBJ1-2

cdr3_aa: CASSLGRRAEAFF
cdr3_nt: TGTGCCAGCAGTTTAGGGCGCAGGGCTGAAGCTTTCTTT
clone_size: .
d_call: .
v_call: TRBV28
cdr3_length: 13
j_call: TRBJ1-1

cdr3_aa: CASSQDEGSGWVNEQYF
cdr3_nt: TGCGCCAGCAGCCAAGATGAGGGGTCGGGTTGGGTGAACGAGCAGTACTTC
clone_size: .
d_call: .
v_call: TRBV4-1
cdr3_length: 17
j_call: TRBJ2-7

cdr3_aa: CASSPRQGQDGYTF
cdr3_nt: TGTGCCAGCAGCCCTAGACAGGGGCAGGACGGCTACACCTTC
clone_size: few
d_call: TRBD1
v_call: TRBV7-9
cdr3_length: 14
j_call: TRBJ1-2

cdr3_aa: CASSLGNREEGNEQFF
cdr3_nt: TGTGCCAGCAGCTTAGGAAACAGGGAAGAGGGCAATGAGCAGTTCTTC
clone_size: .
d_call: .
v_call: TRBV11-2
cdr3_length: 16
j_call: TRBJ2-1

cdr3_aa: CASSQDPKNQNTEAFF
cdr3_nt: TGTGCCAGCAGCCAGGACCCTAAGAATCAGAACACTGAAGCTTTCTTT
clone_size: many
d_call: .
v_call: TRBV3-1
cdr3_length: 16
j_call: TRBJ1-1

cdr3_aa: CASKVAGGPNEQFF
cdr3_nt: TGTGCCAGCAAGGTAGCGGGGGGACCCAATGAGCAGTTCTTC
clone_size: few
d_call: TRBD2
v_call: TRBV14
cdr3_length: 14
j_call: TRBJ2-1

cdr3_aa: CASSPWVLSSYNEQFF
cdr3_nt: TGTGCCAGCAGCCCATGGGTATTAAGCTCCTACAATGAGCAGTTCTTC
clone_size: few
d_call: .
v_call: TRBV7-8
cdr3_length: 16
j_call: TRBJ2-1

cdr3_aa: CASSEGLAGANTDTQYF
cdr3_nt: TGTGCCAGCAGTGAAGGGTTAGCGGGGGCCAACACAGATACGCAGTATTTT
clone_size: .
d_call: TRBD2
v_call: TRBV6-1
cdr3_length: 17
j_call: TRBJ2-3

cdr3_aa: CASTGDSGYYNEQFF
cdr3_nt: TGTGCCAGCACCGGGGACAGCGGCTACTACAATGAGCAGTTCTTC
clone_size: .
d_call: TRBD1
v_call: TRBV11-2
cdr3_length: 15
j_call: TRBJ2-1

cdr3_aa: CASSDQATEAFF
cdr3_nt: TGTGCCAGCAGTGACCAGGCCACTGAAGCTTTCTTT
clone_size: .
d_call: .
v_call: TRBV28
cdr3_length: 12
j_call: TRBJ1-1

cdr3_aa: CASSPGTTYNEQFF
cdr3_nt: TGTGCCAGCAGTCCCGGGACCACCTACAATGAGCAGTTCTTC
clone_size: few
d_call: .
v_call: TRBV12-3/TRBV12-4
cdr3_length: 14
j_call: TRBJ2-1

cdr3_aa: CSAGGDSGTEAFF
cdr3_nt: TGCAGCGCCGGGGGGGATAGCGGGACTGAAGCTTTCTTT
clone_size: .
d_call: .
v_call: TRBV29-1
cdr3_length: 13
j_call: TRBJ1-1

cdr3_aa: CASGRETQYF
cdr3_nt: TGTGCCAGCGGGCGGGAGACCCAGTACTTC
clone_size: few
d_call: .
v_call: TRBV27
cdr3_length: 10
j_call: TRBJ2-5

cdr3_aa: CASSQRARDPTYNEQFF
cdr3_nt: TGTGCCAGCAGCCAAAGAGCCCGGGACCCAACCTACAATGAGCAGTTCTTC
clone_size: .
d_call: .
v_call: TRBV4-2
cdr3_length: 17
j_call: TRBJ2-1

cdr3_aa: CASSPHRGWDTEAFF
cdr3_nt: TGTGCCAGCAGCCCCCACAGGGGCTGGGACACTGAAGCTTTCTTT
clone_size: many
d_call: TRBD1
v_call: TRBV7-9
cdr3_length: 15
j_call: TRBJ1-1

cdr3_aa: CAGRKVQEKETQYF
cdr3_nt: TGTGCCGGCAGGAAGGTACAGGAGAAAGAGACCCAGTACTTC
clone_size: .
d_call: .
v_call: TRBV28
cdr3_length: 14
j_call: TRBJ2-5

cdr3_aa: CSARDLGTSSYEQYF
cdr3_nt: TGCAGTGCTAGAGATCTAGGGACAAGTTCCTACGAGCAGTACTTC
clone_size: few
d_call: .
v_call: TRBV20-1
cdr3_length: 15
j_call: TRBJ2-7

cdr3_aa: CASSLGQGYTDTQYF
cdr3_nt: TGCGCCAGCAGCTTGGGACAGGGCTACACAGATACGCAGTATTTT
clone_size: .
d_call: TRBD1
v_call: TRBV5-1
cdr3_length: 15
j_call: TRBJ2-3

cdr3_aa: CASSLGWGSKETQYF
cdr3_nt: TGTGCCAGCAGCTTAGGGTGGGGCAGTAAAGAGACCCAGTACTTC
clone_size: few
d_call: .
v_call: TRBV7-2
cdr3_length: 15
j_call: TRBJ2-5

cdr3_aa: CASSAISSGGNNEQFF
cdr3_nt: TGTGCCAGCAGTGCAATTTCTAGCGGGGGTAACAATGAGCAGTTCTTC
clone_size: many
d_call: TRBD2
v_call: TRBV12-3/TRBV12-4
cdr3_length: 16
j_call: TRBJ2-1

cdr3_aa: CASSSVSGARGATDTQYF
cdr3_nt: TGCGCCAGCAGCTCTGTGAGCGGGGCCCGGGGGGCGACAGATACGCAGTATTTT
clone_size: .
d_call: .
v_call: TRBV5-1
cdr3_length: 18
j_call: TRBJ2-3

cdr3_aa: CSVVGFAGNTEAFF
cdr3_nt: TGCAGCGTTGTTGGGTTCGCCGGGAACACTGAAGCTTTCTTT
clone_size: few
d_call: .
v_call: TRBV29-1
cdr3_length: 14
j_call: TRBJ1-1

cdr3_aa: CASSHVWGHEQFF
cdr3_nt: TGTGCCAGCAGCCATGTTTGGGGCCATGAGCAGTTCTTC
clone_size: .
d_call: .
v_call: TRBV14
cdr3_length: 13
j_call: TRBJ2-1

cdr3_aa: CASSPSFTSGRAYGTGELFF
cdr3_nt: TGTGCCAGCAGCCCTTCCTTCACTAGCGGGAGGGCCTACGGCACCGGGGAGCTGTTTTTT
clone_size: .
d_call: TRBD2
v_call: TRBV9
cdr3_length: 20
j_call: TRBJ2-2

cdr3_aa: CASSLQAGGPHEQYF
cdr3_nt: TGTGCCAGCAGCTTACAAGCGGGAGGGCCCCACGAGCAGTACTTC
clone_size: many
d_call: TRBD2
v_call: TRBV7-3
cdr3_length: 15
j_call: TRBJ2-7

cdr3_aa: CASSVGGGNQPQHF
cdr3_nt: TGTGCCAGCAGCGTAGGGGGAGGCAATCAGCCCCAGCATTTT
clone_size: .
d_call: .
v_call: TRBV9
cdr3_length: 14
j_call: TRBJ1-5

cdr3_aa: CASSEAAPGEFF
cdr3_nt: TGTGCCAGCAGTGAAGCTGCGCCAGGTGAATTCTTT
clone_size: .
d_call: .
v_call: TRBV2
cdr3_length: 12
j_call: TRBJ1-1

cdr3_aa: CASSIATGRYEQYF
cdr3_nt: TGTGCCAGTAGTATAGCAACCGGGAGGTACGAGCAGTACTTC
clone_size: many
d_call: TRBD2
v_call: TRBV19
cdr3_length: 14
j_call: TRBJ2-7

cdr3_aa: CASSLAHGPNTEAFF
cdr3_nt: TGCGCCAGCAGCTTGGCCCATGGACCGAACACTGAAGCTTTCTTT
clone_size: .
d_call: .
v_call: TRBV5-1
cdr3_length: 15
j_call: TRBJ1-1

cdr3_aa: CASSLSRDLSSYEQYF
cdr3_nt: TGTGCCAGCAGTTTATCGAGGGACCTTAGCTCCTACGAGCAGTACTTC
clone_size: few
d_call: .
v_call: TRBV27
cdr3_length: 16
j_call: TRBJ2-7

cdr3_aa: CSVGDNEQFF
cdr3_nt: TGCAGCGTTGGGGATAATGAGCAGTTCTTC
clone_size: few
d_call: .
v_call: TRBV29-1
cdr3_length: 10
j_call: TRBJ2-1

cdr3_aa: CASSYWSARHSPLHF
cdr3_nt: TGTGCCAGCAGTTACTGGTCAGCCCGCCATTCACCCCTCCACTTT
clone_size: few
d_call: .
v_call: TRBV6-5
cdr3_length: 15
j_call: TRBJ1-6

cdr3_aa: CATRGQGISEQYF
cdr3_nt: TGTGCCACCAGGGGACAGGGGATCTCCGAGCAGTACTTC
clone_size: .
d_call: TRBD1
v_call: TRBV10-3
cdr3_length: 13
j_call: TRBJ2-7

cdr3_aa: CASSPREAIYEQYF
cdr3_nt: TGCGCCAGCAGCCCCAGGGAGGCGATCTACGAGCAGTACTTC
clone_size: few
d_call: .
v_call: TRBV5-1
cdr3_length: 14
j_call: TRBJ2-7

cdr3_aa: CASSLAYSPLGELFF
cdr3_nt: TGTGCCAGCAGCTTAGCGTACTCACCGTTGGGGGAGCTGTTTTTT
clone_size: .
d_call: .
v_call: TRBV7-6
cdr3_length: 15
j_call: TRBJ2-2

cdr3_aa: CASSGRPLDEQFF
cdr3_nt: TGTGCCAGCAGTGGACGGCCGTTGGATGAGCAGTTCTTC
clone_size: .
d_call: .
v_call: TRBV6-1
cdr3_length: 13
j_call: TRBJ2-1

cdr3_aa: CASSKEPYFTGELFF
cdr3_nt: TGTGCCAGCAGCAAAGAACCTTACTTCACCGGGGAGCTGTTTTTT
clone_size: .
d_call: .
v_call: TRBV21-1
cdr3_length: 15
j_call: TRBJ2-2

cdr3_aa: CASSLYQGSTEAFF
cdr3_nt: TGTGCCAGCAGCTTATACCAGGGGAGCACTGAAGCTTTCTTT
clone_size: many
d_call: .
v_call: TRBV7-3
cdr3_length: 14
j_call: TRBJ1-1

cdr3_aa: CASSYTGLAGEETQYF
cdr3_nt: TGTGCCAGCAGTTATACGGGACTAGCGGGGGAAGAGACCCAGTACTTC
clone_size: few
d_call: TRBD2
v_call: TRBV27
cdr3_length: 16
j_call: TRBJ2-5

cdr3_aa: CSVEVGGSSYEQYF
cdr3_nt: TGCAGCGTTGAAGTTGGCGGGAGCTCCTACGAGCAGTACTTC
clone_size: many
d_call: TRBD2
v_call: TRBV29-1
cdr3_length: 14
j_call: TRBJ2-7

cdr3_aa: CASSLAVTGELFF
cdr3_nt: TGTGCCAGCAGTTTAGCGGTCACCGGGGAGCTGTTTTTT
clone_size: few
d_call: .
v_call: TRBV27
cdr3_length: 13
j_call: TRBJ2-2

cdr3_aa: CASSGGQGADYNEQFF
cdr3_nt: TGTGCCAGCAGCGGAGGACAGGGGGCGGACTACAATGAGCAGTTCTTC
clone_size: .
d_call: TRBD1
v_call: TRBV7-3
cdr3_length: 16
j_call: TRBJ2-1

cdr3_aa: CSVISTGWGFEQYF
cdr3_nt: TGCAGCGTGATCTCGACAGGGTGGGGTTTCGAGCAGTACTTC
clone_size: many
d_call: TRBD1
v_call: TRBV29-1
cdr3_length: 14
j_call: TRBJ2-7

cdr3_aa: CSVDGLAGDTDTQYF
cdr3_nt: TGCAGCGTCGATGGACTAGCGGGCGACACAGATACGCAGTATTTT
clone_size: many
d_call: TRBD2
v_call: TRBV29-1
cdr3_length: 15
j_call: TRBJ2-3

cdr3_aa: CASSDPSNTEAFF
cdr3_nt: TGCGCCAGCAGTGATCCGTCGAACACTGAAGCTTTCTTT
clone_size: .
d_call: .
v_call: TRBV10-2
cdr3_length: 13
j_call: TRBJ1-1

cdr3_aa: CASSPGQGATEAFF
cdr3_nt: TGTGCCAGCAGCCCTGGACAGGGGGCCACTGAAGCTTTCTTT
clone_size: many
d_call: TRBD1
v_call: TRBV4-2
cdr3_length: 14
j_call: TRBJ1-1

cdr3_aa: CASSLKGLNQPQHF
cdr3_nt: TGTGCCAGCAGTCTTAAAGGGTTAAATCAGCCCCAGCATTTT
clone_size: many
d_call: .
v_call: TRBV12-3/TRBV12-4
cdr3_length: 14
j_call: TRBJ1-5

cdr3_aa: CASSRYAFQETQYF
cdr3_nt: TGTGCCAGCAGCCGGTATGCCTTCCAAGAGACCCAGTACTTC
clone_size: .
d_call: .
v_call: TRBV7-6
cdr3_length: 14
j_call: TRBJ2-5

cdr3_aa: CATSDLPSGEQFF
cdr3_nt: TGTGCCACCAGTGATCTCCCGAGCGGTGAGCAGTTCTTC
clone_size: few
d_call: .
v_call: TRBV24-1
cdr3_length: 13
j_call: TRBJ2-1